Reported below is one TCR beta chain. The sample belongs to a study of blood T cell repertoires in COVID-19. Those who participated ranged in age from roughly 18 to 90 years and resided in about 24 US areas. Clinical history as reported by participants underpinned cohort assignment. Authors' processing steps: Nucleated cell counts were estimated from reference gene primer amplification. TCRdb's table, derived via immunoSEQ multiplex PCR, lists solely in-frame clones and lacks some. V and J calls and clone size follow that table, whereas D and trimming were derived from the DNA. The profile covers 200,000 to 300,000 clones, with about nine tenths appearing a single time and approximately 2.4% taken by the ten largest. V lost 2 bases, J lost 9 bases, and 19 bases lay in between. Germline CDR1 is SEHNR and CDR2 is FQNEAQ (reference sequence). This CDR3 spans 15 amino acids.

The sample taken for sequencing was PBMCs or T cells enriched from blood (not recorded which). The source is a woman aged 18 to 35 who had recovered from COVID-19. V gene TRBV7-9 combines with J gene TRBJ2-5, with D hard to call. The DNA of the CDR3 is TGTGCCAGCAGCTTAAGCTCGACTCCCGTTTCAGCCCAGTACTTC. Its translation: CASSLSSTPVSAQYF.